This note documents a single TCR beta chain sequence. This receptor's antigen is unknown. Base qualities are not provided; no much larger clone lies one nucleotide away. The data originate from a study of cytomegalovirus exposure and HLA in healthy donors (dated by TCRdb to the late 2010s). Concerning the study at large: An earlier analysis of several hundred of the donors reported more than 250 Gb of sequence data and more than 90 million unique TCR beta sequences from about 200 million T cells. In a later analysis, previously published TCR beta repertoires from 670 or so donors were re-analyzed and high-resolution HLA genotyping was added so that TCR occurrence patterns could be studied. An earlier analysis of some 500 of the donors applied high-throughput TCR beta sequencing to assess whether each TCR beta V gene segment acted as functional or pseudogenic. Besides the first cohort of 666 subjects, a separate validation cohort made up of 120 or so different subjects was used. The number of donors typed differed by locus, with roughly 620-640 for A, B, C, DRB1 and DQB1, around 500 for DQA1, 600 to 610 for DPA1, and 450 to 480 for DPB1. The study aimed to test whether signatures of past pathogen exposure could be identified by cataloging public T cell receptors. High-throughput TCR immunosequencing, statistical association of individual TCRs with disease status, and machine learning were combined to predict cytomegalovirus infection status. Rather than using new phenotypic data, the later analysis identified candidate immune exposures from TCR beta sequences and from how often those sequences occurred across donors. On average, 235,054 unique TCR beta nucleotide sequences were sequenced per donor among 300 to 500 genotyped donors of the cohort, with around 19% of those sequences being non-productive. Both class I and class II loci were covered by HLA typing, at four-digit resolution. Donor age, sex, ethnicity and CMV serostatus were compiled together with the repertoire data. The study used immunosequencing to profile the T cell repertoires of approximately 650 subjects and linked those repertoires to cytomegalovirus serostatus. A later genetic analysis took genome-wide SNP genotypes for about 65% of the 666 donors and used that subset as a discovery cohort. All discovery cohort repertoires had been generated on a single sequencing platform. About five DR-DQ haplotypes were handled as single units for association and clustering, since linkage in the cohort was strong. Of the roughly 400 genotyped donors, about 80% fell in the genetic ancestry cluster associated with self-reported Caucasian donors. An early release covering about 600 HLA-typed donors comprised approximately 300 gigabases of sequencing data and around 80 million unique TCR sequences.

Libraries were made using the immunoSEQ multiplex PCR assay. The multiplex PCR relied on a mix of 60 forward primers for TCR Vbeta segments and 13 reverse primers for TCR Jbeta segments. Amplification of the CDR3 region of rearranged TCR beta genes was performed with a multiplex PCR assay on genomic DNA. The Illumina HiSeq System was used to sequence the amplified TCR beta libraries as 87-base-pair reads. As for how the authors treated the data: In a later analysis, tens of millions of unique TCR beta chains were counted across the roughly 670 repertoires, and around 10 million of these chains were shared by at least two donors. Raw reads were error-corrected and collapsed into unique sequences by a nearest-neighbor algorithm in which closely related sequences were merged to remove PCR and sequencing errors. Alignment of CDR3 sequences to IMGT reference sequences was used to assign V, D and J gene segments. For a sequence to be retained, at least a six-nucleotide match to both a V gene segment and a J gene segment was required. A rearrangement was called productive if the CDR3 had no stop codons and remained in frame with V and J, and every other rearrangement was called non-productive. CDR3 was defined by IMGT convention, running from the second conserved V-encoded cysteine to the conserved J-encoded phenylalanine. In an earlier analysis of approximately 500 of the donors, sequences lacking an unambiguous match to a single V gene segment were excluded. In an earlier analysis of roughly 600 of the donors, a V segment was called functional when productive rearrangements were above 56.7%, and segregating when the standard deviation between donors exceeded 5%. To diagnose cytomegalovirus status from the catalog of TCR beta chain sequences, a statistical classification framework was built. In a later analysis, TCR nucleotide sequences were compared against IMGT/GENE-DB human TR gene sequences so that V and J genes could be assigned. A later analysis assigned CDR3 sequences and most-parsimonious VDJ recombination scenarios with the TCRdist pipeline. In a later analysis, each TCR beta chain was defined by its CDR3 amino acid sequence together with its V-gene family, and reads lacking a unique V-gene family were excluded. In a later analysis, approximately 640 highly shared, low-generation-probability nucleotide sequences were removed to address suspected cross-contamination and a sequencing artifact. In a later analysis, a clonal expansion index was calculated for each public chain from normalized within-repertoire ranks of inferred template counts. A later analysis computed generation probabilities with a VDJ recombination model fitted to out-of-frame rearrangements, and checked the results against IGoR. In a later analysis, TCR-TCR, TCR-HLA and TCR-CMV co-occurrence was scored with hypergeometric tests, and a repertoire-size bias correction was applied to TCR pairs. False discovery rates were estimated in a later analysis by permuting HLA or CMV assignments 20 times. A later analysis grouped co-occurring TCRs with DBSCAN, adding TCRdist sequence similarity when clustering within HLA-allele-positive subsets. Repertoires with fewer than 30,000 or more than 120,000 public chains, plus five repertoires with anomalous nucleotide sharing, were excluded from co-occurrence clustering. The table comes from immuneACCESS by way of TCRdb, which keeps in-frame sequences with V and J called. Part of the clones is missing from these tables; in studies checked, under half for an unresolved V gene and the rest for unknown reasons. V and J calls and clone size are given by that table; D and trimming were obtained from the DNA. Across this sample there are about 200,000 clones, with roughly 80% seen only once. The ten largest clones represent roughly 1.5% of the sample.

In total, just over 650 healthy bone marrow donors made up the cohort. All cohort members were sampled while nominally healthy, although unrecorded immune exposures were likely present. The donor tested CMV seronegative, placing the donor among the 300 to 450 seronegative members of the cohort. A peripheral blood sample was collected from each donor, and TCR beta sequencing was performed on peripheral blood mononuclear cells. Genomic DNA was extracted from the blood cell samples with the Qiagen DNeasy Blood Extraction Kit. Study-wide conclusions, independent of this receptor: A total of roughly 160 TCR beta chains were listed by the study as associated with cytomegalovirus. Correlated functional status among segregating V segments might reflect linkage disequilibrium, but an unknown experimental factor could not be ruled out. Roughly uniform sequencing depth across donors was assumed in presence/absence analyses, although this assumption may not hold. In a later genetic analysis, fewer N-insertions in productive TCRs were reported among donors in an Asian-associated ancestry cluster than the roughly 700-donor mean. Most CMV-associated TCR beta chains appeared to be HLA-restricted in a later analysis, and the HLA associations seemed to be driven largely by CMV exposure. An association between a missense DCLRE1C variant and V-gene and J-gene trimming of TCR beta chains was found in a later genetic analysis and replicated in an independent cohort. Over 15 rarely observed V segments, including chromosome 9 orphons, were excluded from the earlier analysis of just under 600 of the donors because counts were too low. Compared with equally common non-associated chains, HLA-associated TCR beta chains in a later analysis were more clonally expanded and had lower generation probabilities. It was suggested by the authors that the approach could potentially be generalized to other disease states and immunological phenotypes. Because some donors lacked HLA typing at each locus, the association tests relied only on the typed subset. An earlier analysis of some 590 of the donors showed that most TCR beta V segments appeared in productive rearrangements either about 87% or about 30% of the time, which broadly matched IMGT annotations. Some IMGT-functional V segments, including TRBV6-2 and TRBV6-3, could not be distinguished by the 87-base-pair reads and were therefore excluded. The classifier was reported to diagnose cytomegalovirus status with high specificity and sensitivity in both the original cohort and the validation cohort. According to a later analysis, TCR association rates differed among HLA loci, with DRB1 alleles showing the most associated TCRs and HLA-C alleles showing the fewest. Specific HLA alleles were associated with more than 15,000 TCR beta sequences at a false discovery rate of 0.05 in a later analysis. When HLA alleles, especially DR and DQ, strongly co-occurred, attributing TCR associations to individual alleles was difficult. Across donors, most TCR sequences were observed very rarely, whereas some public TCRs were present in many individuals. The sequencing pipeline was judged likely to have produced a cluster of highly shared sequence variants as a technical artifact. For the cohort, immune exposure information was limited to CMV serostatus. Several of the top co-occurrence clusters appeared to be linked to parvovirus B19, influenza, CMV and Epstein-Barr virus, according to a later analysis. In vitro tests confirmed that a few of the cytomegalovirus-associated TCR beta chains recognize cytomegalovirus antigens. A further reported finding was that TCR beta sequences accurately predicted the HLA-A and HLA-B alleles for most subjects in the first cohort. This cohort had only TCR beta chains sequenced, and the lack of alpha or paired-chain data limited which features could be detected.

From the germline V gene, CDR1 is SQVTM and CDR2 is ANQGSEA. From the cysteine through the phenylalanine, the CDR3 covers 13 amino acids. The CDR3 DNA has 39 bases and is translated from base 1. Trimming costs V 6 bases and J 0 bases, and their ends lie 9 bases apart. The TCR was taken from a woman in her late teens or twenties in good health and CMV-seronegative. The sample comprised PBMCs. The sequence is built from TRBV29-1 and TRBJ2-1, and possibly TRBD2, on 5 matching bases. For the CDR3, the sequence is CSVRADSYNEQFF. The base sequence is TGCAGCGTGAGAGCGGACTCCTACAATGAGCAGTTCTTC.